Shown below are 5 T cell receptor beta chains from a single sample sequenced in a study of shared clonotypes between healthy human individuals. Naive CD8 cells were CD45RO-negative, positively selected for CCR7, excluding terminally differentiated effector memory CD45RA+ cells. Measured with immunoSEQ multiplex PCR; TCRdb has only the in-frame clones, and not every one. Among about 2.1 million clones listed, about 94% were seen once. The source material was naive CD8+ T cells from PBMCs. All receptors come from a man between 18 and 35 years old in good health. Some clones in this sample may be carry-over from other donors' samples.

The rearrangement uses TRBV27 and TRBJ1-1; no clear D. Trimming cost V 6 bases and J 1 base, with 12 bases left between them. The V gene's germline CDR1 is MNHEY and CDR2 SMNVEV (reference sequence). The CDR3 length is 14 residues. The CDR3 DNA follows: TGTGCCAGCAGCCCAGTTCGACCGAACACTGAAGCTTTCTTT. It translates to CASSPVRPNTEAFF.

The chain recombines TRBV6-6 with TRBJ2-5; 14 nucleotides line up with TRBD2. CDR3 length: 16 amino acids. Germline values: CDR1 MNHNY, CDR2 SVGAGI (reference sequence). Trimming at V came to 2 bases and at J to 3 bases, leaving 2 bases not matched to a gene. DNA for the CDR3: TGTGCCAGCAGTTACGGGACTAGCGGGAGAAAAGAGACCCAGTACTTC. Its translation is CASSYGTSGRKETQYF.

The J gene is TRBJ1-6, the V gene TRBV13; TRBD1 matches at 7 bases. V shed 4 bases and J 3 bases; nucleotides not matched to a gene: 6. Germline V lookup: CDR1 PRHDT, CDR2 FYEKMQ (reference sequence). The CDR3 contains 16 residues. For the CDR3, the DNA is TGTGCCAGCAGCTCCCGACAGGGTGGCTATAATTCACCCCTCCACTTT. Protein product: CASSSRQGGYNSPLHF.

J is TRBJ2-7 and V is TRBV4-1, with D possibly TRBD1 on 6 matching bases. The CDR3 totals 14 residues. V was trimmed by 3 bases and J by 2 bases, leaving 11 bases between them. Germline V lookup: CDR1 MGHRA, CDR2 YSYEKL. CDR3 sequence reads: CASSQEDRTYEQYF. The DNA of the CDR3 is TGCGCCAGCAGCCAGGAGGACAGAACCTACGAGCAGTACTTC.

This chain joins TRBV7-9 and TRBJ2-7, with unresolved D. The CDR3 is 12 amino acids. V dropped 5 bases and J dropped 4 bases, with 9 bases sitting between them. Germline V gene data show CDR1 as SEHNR and CDR2 as FQNEAQ (reference sequence). For the CDR3, the DNA is TGTGCCAGCAGCCCGAACCTTTACGAGCAGTACTTC. Amino acids: CASSPNLYEQYF.